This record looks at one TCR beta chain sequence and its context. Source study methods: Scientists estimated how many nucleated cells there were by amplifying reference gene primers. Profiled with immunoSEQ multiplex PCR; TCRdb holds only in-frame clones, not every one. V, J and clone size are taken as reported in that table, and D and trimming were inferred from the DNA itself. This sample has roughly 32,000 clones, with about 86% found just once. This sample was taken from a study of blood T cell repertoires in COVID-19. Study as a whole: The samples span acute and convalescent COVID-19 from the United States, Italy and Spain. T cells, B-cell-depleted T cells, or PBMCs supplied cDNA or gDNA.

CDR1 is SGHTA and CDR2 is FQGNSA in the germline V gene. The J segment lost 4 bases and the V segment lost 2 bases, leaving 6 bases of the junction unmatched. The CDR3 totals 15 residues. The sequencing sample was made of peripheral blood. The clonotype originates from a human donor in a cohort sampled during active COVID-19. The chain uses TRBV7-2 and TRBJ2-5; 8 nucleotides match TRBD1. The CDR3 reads CASSLYQGARETQYF. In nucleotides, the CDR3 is TGTGCCAGCAGCTTATATCAGGGGGCTCGAGAGACCCAGTACTTC.